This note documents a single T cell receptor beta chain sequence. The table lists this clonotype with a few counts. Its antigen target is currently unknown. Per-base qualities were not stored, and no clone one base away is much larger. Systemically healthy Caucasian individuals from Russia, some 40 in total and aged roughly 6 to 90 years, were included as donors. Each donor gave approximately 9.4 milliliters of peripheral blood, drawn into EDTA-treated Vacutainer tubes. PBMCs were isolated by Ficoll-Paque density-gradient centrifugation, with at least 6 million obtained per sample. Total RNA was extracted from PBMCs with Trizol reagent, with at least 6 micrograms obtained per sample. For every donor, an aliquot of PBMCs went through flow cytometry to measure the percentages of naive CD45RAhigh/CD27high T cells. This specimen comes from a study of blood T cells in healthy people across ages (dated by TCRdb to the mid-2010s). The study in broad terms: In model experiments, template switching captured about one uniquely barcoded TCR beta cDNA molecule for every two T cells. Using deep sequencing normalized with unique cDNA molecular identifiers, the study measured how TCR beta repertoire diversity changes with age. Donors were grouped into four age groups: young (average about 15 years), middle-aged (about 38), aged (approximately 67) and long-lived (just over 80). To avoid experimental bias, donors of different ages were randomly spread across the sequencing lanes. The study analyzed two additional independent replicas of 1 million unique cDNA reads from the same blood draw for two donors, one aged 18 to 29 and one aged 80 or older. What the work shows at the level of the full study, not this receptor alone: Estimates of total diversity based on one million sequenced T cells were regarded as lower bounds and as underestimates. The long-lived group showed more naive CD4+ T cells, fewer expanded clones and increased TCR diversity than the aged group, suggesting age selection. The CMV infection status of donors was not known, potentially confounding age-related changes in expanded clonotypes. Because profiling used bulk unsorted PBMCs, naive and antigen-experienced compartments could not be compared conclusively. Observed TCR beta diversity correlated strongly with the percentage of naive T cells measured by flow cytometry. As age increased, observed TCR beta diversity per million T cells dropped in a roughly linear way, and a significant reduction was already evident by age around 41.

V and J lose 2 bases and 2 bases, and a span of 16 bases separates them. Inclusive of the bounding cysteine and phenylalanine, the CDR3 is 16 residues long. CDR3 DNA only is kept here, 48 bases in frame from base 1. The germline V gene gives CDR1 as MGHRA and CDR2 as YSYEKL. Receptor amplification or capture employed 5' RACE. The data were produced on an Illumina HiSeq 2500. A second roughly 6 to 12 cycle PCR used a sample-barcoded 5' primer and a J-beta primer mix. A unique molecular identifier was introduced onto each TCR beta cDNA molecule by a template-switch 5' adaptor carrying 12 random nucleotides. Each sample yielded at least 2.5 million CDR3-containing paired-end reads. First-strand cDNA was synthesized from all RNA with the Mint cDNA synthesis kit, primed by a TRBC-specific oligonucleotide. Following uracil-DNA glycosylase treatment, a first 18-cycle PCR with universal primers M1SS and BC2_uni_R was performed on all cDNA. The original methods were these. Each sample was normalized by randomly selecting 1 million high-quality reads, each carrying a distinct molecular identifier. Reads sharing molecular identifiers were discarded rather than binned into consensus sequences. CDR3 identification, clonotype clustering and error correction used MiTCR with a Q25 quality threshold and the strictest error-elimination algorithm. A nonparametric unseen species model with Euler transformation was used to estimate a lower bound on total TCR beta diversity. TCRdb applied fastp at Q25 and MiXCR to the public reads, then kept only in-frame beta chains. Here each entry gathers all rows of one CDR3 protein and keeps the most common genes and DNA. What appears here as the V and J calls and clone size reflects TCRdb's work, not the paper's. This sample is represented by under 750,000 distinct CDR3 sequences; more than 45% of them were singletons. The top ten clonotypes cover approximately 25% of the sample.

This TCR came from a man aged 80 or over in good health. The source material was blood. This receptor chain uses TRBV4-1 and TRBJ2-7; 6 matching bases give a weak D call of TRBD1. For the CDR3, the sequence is CASSQSLTGATYEQYF. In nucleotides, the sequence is TGCGCCAGCAGCCAAAGTTTGACAGGCGCTACCTACGAGCAGTACTTC.